In its sample, the clone carrying this T cell receptor beta chain was seen once. Primers for the PCR totalled 60 Vbeta and 13 Jbeta. Sequencing was performed with immunoSEQ multiplex PCR; in TCRdb, only in-frame clones are kept and a portion is missing. This sample yields under 200,000 clones, of which 80% are seen a single time; approximately 1.4% belongs to the top ten. Per the germline V gene, CDR1 is SGHRS and CDR2 is YFSETQ. CDR3 length: 14 residues. Deletions cut 5 bases from V and 0 bases from J, with 9 bases between. The data originate from a study of cytomegalovirus exposure and HLA in healthy donors. Turning to the study itself: Of several hundred genotyped donors, 65% to 85% clustered with self-reported Caucasian donors.

The source is a young man in good health and CMV-seronegative. What was sequenced was PBMCs. The chain carries TRBV5-1 and TRBJ1-3, with a tentative D call TRBD1 (5 bases). CDR3 coding DNA: TGCGCCAGCAGTCCACAGGACTCTGGAAACACCATATATTTT. This translates into CASSPQDSGNTIYF.